What follows are 5 T cell receptor beta chains derived from one specimen sequenced in a study of blood T cell repertoires in COVID-19. Libraries were prepared by immunoSEQ multiplex PCR; TCRdb keeps only in-frame clonotypes and omits some of them. Of some 250,000 clones in the sample, approximately 84% were seen once. Sequencing was performed on peripheral blood. The receptors here all came from a woman aged 25 to 45 who had recovered from COVID-19.

This clone was observed a handful of times. The chain employs TRBV7-7 and TRBJ2-2; a possible D gene is TRBD1 (6 bases). The CDR3 consists of 14 residues. The germline V and J ends were trimmed by 0 bases and 8 bases, with 10 bases remaining between them. Germline loops: CDR1 SSHAT, CDR2 FNYEAQ (reference sequence). CDR3 protein: CASSLAFGTGELFF. The CDR3 coding sequence is TGTGCCAGCAGCTTAGCGTTTGGGACAGGGGAGCTGTTTTTT.

The chain has TRBV19 and TRBJ1-5; 7 nucleotides agree with TRBD1. V was clipped by 4 bases and J by 5 bases; unmatched bases: 8. The CDR3 extends over 15 amino acids. Germline CDR1 and CDR2: LNHDA and SQIVND (reference sequence). The CDR3 here is CASSTVTGEHQPQHF. For the CDR3, the DNA is TGTGCCAGTAGTACAGTAACAGGGGAGCATCAGCCCCAGCATTTT.

The CDR3 region is CASSGGTGNADTQYF. Here the CDR3 DNA reads TGTGCCAGCAGTGGGGGGACAGGGAATGCTGATACGCAGTATTTT. The rearrangement joins TRBV27 to TRBJ2-3, with 9 bases that match TRBD1. J gave up 6 bases and V 5 bases, and 9 bases lay outside the gene matches. This CDR3 has 15 amino acids. Germline CDR1 and CDR2: MNHEY and SMNVEV (reference sequence).

The chain combines TRBV29-1 with TRBJ1-2; D might be TRBD1 (5 bases). Germline V lookup: CDR1 SQVTM, CDR2 ANQGSEA. V was pared by 7 bases and J by 7 bases, with 16 bases between. This CDR3 comprises 12 residues. The chain's CDR3 is CSAEPREGGYTF. In nucleotides, the CDR3 is TGCAGCGCCGAGCCCAGGGAGGGTGGCTACACCTTC. Full variable domain (missing parts from reference TRBV29-1 and TRBJ1-2): SAVISQKPSRDICQRGTSLTIQCQVDSQVTMMFWYRQQPGQSLTLIATANQGSEATYESGFVIDKFPISRPNLTFSTLTVSNMSPEDSSIYLCSAEPREGGYTFGSGTRLTVV.

The genes are TRBV5-4 and TRBJ2-2; 8 bases match TRBD1. After removal of 4 bases from V and 7 bases from J, the junction contained 12 bases not matched to a gene. The CDR3 runs 16 residues. Looked up from germline, CDR1 is SGHNT and CDR2 is YYREEE (reference sequence). The CDR3, as DNA: TGTGCCAGCAGCATCAAACAGGGGGTGGTTGACGGGGAGCTGTTTTTT. Protein: CASSIKQGVVDGELFF.